This T cell receptor (beta chain) was recorded in a study of graft-versus-host responses after intestinal transplantation. Across the whole study: Each recipient received a multivisceral, liver-intestinal, or isolated intestinal graft. Among the recipients, all got anti-thymocyte globulin induction and then tacrolimus and steroids for around 3 years. General study findings and limits: Graft-donor T cell macrochimerism in patients accompanied high graft-versus-host to host-versus-graft clonal ratios in allografts. Among circulating GvH clones, peak levels were associated with early post-transplant declines in HvG clones.

Points on this clone: The antigen is undetermined.

Data came from immunoSEQ multiplex PCR; TCRdb stores just in-frame clones and leaves some out. Among approximately 130,000 clones listed, around nine tenths were seen once. The germline CDR1 and CDR2 sequences are SGHRS and YFSETQ. The CDR3 spans 17 residues. Unmatched junction bases numbered 15, after V lost 4 bases and J lost 4 bases. The sequence came from a human donor who received an intestinal transplant. The rearrangement links TRBV5-1 to TRBJ2-5, with 8 bases matching TRBD2. The sequencing used unstimulated CD4+ T cells sorted from spleen or lymph node cells, collected before intestinal transplant. The CDR3 loop is CASSPVLGRGGGETQYF. In DNA, the CDR3 is TGCGCCAGCAGCCCGGTTTTGGGCCGGGGGGGAGGAGAGACCCAGTACTTC.